The source of this T cell receptor (beta chain) is a study of T cell responses to AZD1222 COVID-19 vaccine. Profiling relied on immunoSEQ multiplex PCR, and the TCRdb table lists in-frame clones only, not all of them. The table includes 100,000 to 150,000 clones, more than 70% detected once. This clone has more than one count but fewer than ten. Its antigen is unidentified. Trimming left V 0 bases short and J 4 bases short, with 11 bases between. CDR1 and CDR2 (germline): SGDLS, YYNGEE. This CDR3 region has 14 residues. General study points: Following two doses of AZD1222, Spike-specific TCR breadth and depth rose. Regions 160-218 and 743-854 held dominance among vaccine-associated CD4 TCRs, which spanned spike. Donors in the cohort were predominantly white British and more often female, and clonal diversity was possibly underestimated.

The J gene is TRBJ2-7, the V gene TRBV9; D might be TRBD2 (5 bases). The receptor was derived from an adult in good health. Source: peripheral blood, taken on day 0 of AZD1222 vaccination. The CDR3 loop reads CASSVEGGGYEQYF. The CDR3 DNA is TGTGCCAGCAGCGTAGAGGGCGGAGGATACGAGCAGTACTTC.